Described below is a single TCR beta chain sequence and its context. The antigen remains unidentified. TCRdb's table, derived via immunoSEQ multiplex PCR, lists solely in-frame clones and lacks some. This sample carries approximately 90,000 clones, approximately 80% of them seen once, and the ten largest clones take 0.75% to 0.85%. From germline, CDR1 is SGHRS and CDR2 YFSETQ. V was pared by 2 bases and J by 0 bases, with 3 bases of the junction left unmatched. The CDR3 runs 15 residues. The data were obtained in a study of graft-versus-host responses after intestinal transplantation. In the study overall: The transplants performed in recipients were multivisceral, liver-intestinal, or isolated intestinal. After anti-thymocyte globulin induction, recipients took tacrolimus and steroids for around three years. Findings and limits, study-wide: Patients who carried graft-donor T cell macrochimerism also had high graft-versus-host to host-versus-graft clonal ratios in their allografts.

The receptor's source is a human donor who received an intestinal transplant. The sample in question was unstimulated CD4+ T cells sorted from spleen or lymph node cells, obtained before intestinal transplant. The rearrangement joins TRBV5-1 to TRBJ2-7; 9 bases map to TRBD2. The CDR3 protein is CASSFLTSGSYEQYF. CDR3 bases: TGCGCCAGCAGCTTCCTGACTAGCGGCTCCTACGAGCAGTACTTC.